The T cell receptor (beta chain) under discussion was sequenced for a study of blood T cell repertoires in COVID-19. The repertoire was sequenced with immunoSEQ multiplex PCR; TCRdb's copy has only in-frame clones and lacks some. The profile shows almost 250,000 clones, roughly 91% of them singletons. Recovered status in Cohort 3 required two negative PCRs, clearance, or symptom resolution. This clone was detected a few times. The CDR3 totals 19 residues. The germline CDR1 and CDR2 sequences are LGHDT and YNNKEL (reference sequence). The V and J ends lost 4 bases and 0 bases respectively, with 22 bases between them.

What was sequenced was PBMCs or T cells enriched from blood (not recorded which). The sequence derives from a woman younger than 45 who had recovered from COVID-19. The genes are TRBV3-1 (or the pseudogene TRBV3-2) and TRBJ2-4, with D maybe TRBD2 (6 bases). CDR3 in amino acids: CASSPVGRGLATAKNIQYF. The CDR3 region has the DNA TGTGCCAGCAGCCCAGTAGGGCGAGGGCTAGCGACAGCCAAAAACATTCAGTACTTC.